This T cell receptor (beta chain) was profiled in a study of T cell clones after liver transplantation. At the level of the study: Liver transplant recipients had immunosuppression withdrawal attempted within 2 years. Without induction therapy, subjects received standard immunosuppression until 12-24 months post-transplant. Findings of the study overall: In a couple of subjects, few donor cells limited the measurable donor-reactive repertoire. A significant post-transplant drop in circulating graft-donor-reactive CD4 TCRbeta sequences occurred in most of the 8 subjects.

As for this clone: Its target is unknown.

The method was immunoSEQ multiplex PCR; TCRdb's version includes in-frame clones alone and lacks a portion of them. The data show 85,000 to 130,000 clones, with 82% seen just once and roughly 0.9% held by the top ten. V shed 4 bases and J shed 2 bases, with 3 bases lying between them. Per the germline V gene, CDR1 is SNHLY and CDR2 is FYNNEI. The CDR3 contains 11 residues. Sequenced here: CD4+ T cells from blood, sampled before liver transplant. This rearrangement joins TRBV2 to TRBJ2-7; D is unclear. The TCR originated in a human donor who received a liver transplant. The CDR3 nucleotides read TGTGCCAGCAGTGTGACCTACGAGCAGTACTTC. Encoded protein: CASSVTYEQYF.